Listed here are 21 T cell receptor beta chains from one sample, sequenced in a study of T cell repertoires in cytomegalovirus infection. These receptors' targets are unknown. TCRdb reprocessed the reads with MiXCR, giving one entry per CDR3 protein. This sample has 800,000 to 950,000 distinct CDR3 sequences; about 30% occur once, and the top ten carry around 12%. Sample: cultured CD8+ T cells from PBMCs, taken from culture after CMV antigen stimulation. These receptors all stem from a human donor in good health (CMV status not recorded). Some clones in this sample may be carry-over from other donors' samples.

In this sample, this clonotype turned up a few times. The rearrangement joins TRBV7-9 to TRBJ2-4; D gene unclear. The V and J ends lost 2 bases and 0 bases respectively, with 17 bases between them. The CDR3 contains 18 residues. Looked up from germline, CDR1 is SEHNR and CDR2 is FQNEAQ (reference sequence). CDR3 sequence (DNA): TGTGCCAGCAGCTTAATAACCTCCTCGGTGATAGCCAAAAACATTCAGTACTTC. It is translated as CASSLITSSVIAKNIQYF.

In its sample, this clonotype was seen a few times. The chain recombines TRBV3-1 with TRBJ2-3, with D maybe TRBD1 (6 bases). Trimming shortened V by 0 bases and J by 1 base, and 14 bases separated the two germline ends. Germline values: CDR1 LGHDT, CDR2 YNNKEL (reference sequence). The CDR3 contains 17 residues. CDR3 residues: CASSQDLGHRGTDTQYF. In DNA, the CDR3 is TGTGCCAGCAGCCAAGATCTTGGGCACAGGGGCACAGATACGCAGTATTTT.

This clonotype has just a few counts. CDR3 DNA: TGTGCCAGCAGCTCGGACAGCGGCTCCTACAATGAGCAGTTCTTC. It codes for CASSSDSGSYNEQFF. V and J are TRBV7-9 and TRBJ2-1; a possible D gene is TRBD1 (6 bases). Deletions cut 4 bases from V and 0 bases from J, with 10 bases between. This CDR3 has 15 residues. Germline values: CDR1 SEHNR, CDR2 FQNEAQ (reference sequence).

This clonotype appeared a few times. The CDR3 here is CASTEAYEQYF. The CDR3 nucleotides are TGTGCCAGCACCGAAGCCTACGAGCAGTACTTC. This rearrangement joins TRBV7-9 to TRBJ2-7; D uncertain. Germline lookup yields CDR1 SEHNR and CDR2 FQNEAQ (reference sequence). The V gene lost 7 bases and the J gene lost 2 bases, with 6 bases spanning the gap. The CDR3 runs 11 residues.

The chain uses TRBV18 and TRBJ2-5, with a weak D call TRBD1 (5 bases). Germline CDR1 is KGHSH and CDR2 is LQKENI. The CDR3 covers 15 residues. Deletions cut 8 bases from V and 1 base from J, with 17 bases between. CDR3 region: CASNRLGASQETQYF. CDR3 nucleotides: TGTGCCAGCAACCGTTTAGGGGCCAGCCAAGAGACCCAGTACTTC.

A few counts support this clonotype. The chain has TRBV5-8 and TRBJ1-1; D remains ambiguous. Germline V lookup: CDR1 SGHTS, CDR2 YDEGEE. This CDR3 region has 14 residues. The V end was cut by 1 base, the J end by 1 base, with 8 bases between. The CDR3 reads CASSLSIANTEAFF. The DNA for the CDR3 is TGTGCCAGCAGCTTGAGTATAGCGAACACTGAAGCTTTCTTT.

This clonotype was found a few times. V and J are TRBV4-1 and TRBJ2-2; 8 bases map to TRBD1. Germline V gene data show CDR1 as MGHRA and CDR2 as YSYEKL. Trimming removed 4 bases from V and 3 bases from J; junction bases left unmatched: 10. The CDR3 sequence is 17 residues long. This CDR3 is CASSPRWGQDDTGELFF. The CDR3 coding sequence is TGCGCCAGCAGCCCACGATGGGGACAGGACGACACCGGGGAGCTGTTTTTT.

This clonotype was seen many times. J is TRBJ2-3 and V is TRBV7-8; 9 bases fit TRBD2. The CDR3 totals 14 residues. CDR1 and CDR2 from the germline V gene are SGHVS and FQNEAQ. Germline trimming cut 4 bases from V and 8 bases from J; bases unmatched to any gene: 7. CDR3 sequence (DNA): TGTGCCAGCAGCTCTGGGACTAGCAGGGGTACGCAGTATTTT. As protein: CASSSGTSRGTQYF.

Concerning this clonotype itself: A clone one base away is much larger, so this may be a read error. V is TRBV7-9 and J is TRBJ1-4; perhaps TRBD1 as D (5 bases). Germline-derived CDR1 and CDR2 are SEHNR and FQNEAQ (reference sequence). This CDR3 contains 14 residues. Written as DNA, the CDR3 is TGTGCCGGCAGACCAGCATTCAGGGTGGGAAAACTGTTTTTT. Translation gives CAGRPAFRVGKLFF.

V gene TRBV20-1 combines with J gene TRBJ2-5; D unclear. Germline V lookup: CDR1 DFQATT, CDR2 SNEGSKA (reference sequence). The CDR3 is 13 amino acids. CDR3 bases: TGCACTCCACAAGAGACCAACCAAGAGACCCAGTACTTC. This sequence encodes CTPQETNQETQYF.

This clonotype was picked up a small number of times. The gene calls are TRBV19 and TRBJ2-1; 7 bases agree with TRBD2. This CDR3 is built from 18 residues. V was clipped by 4 bases and J by 3 bases; unmatched bases: 15. CDR1 is LNHDA, CDR2 SQIVND, per germline (reference sequence). As DNA, the CDR3 is TGTGCCAGTAGTACCTTGCCACCATGGACTAGTTACTACAATGAGCAGTTCTTC. It yields the protein CASSTLPPWTSYYNEQFF. Using reference TRBV19 and TRBJ2-1 for the parts outside the CDR3, the full variable domain is DGGITQSPKYLFRKEGQNVTLSCEQNLNHDAMYWYRQDPGQGLRLIYYSQIVNDFQKGDIAEGYSVSREKKESFPLTVTSAQKNPTAFYLCASSTLPPWTSYYNEQFFGPGTRLTVL.

Many counts were recorded for this clonotype. The chain uses TRBV7-8 and TRBJ2-3; 10 bases fit TRBD2. The CDR3 extends over 16 amino acids. V trimming: 8 bases; J trimming: 6 bases; junction bases outside the gene matches: 14. CDR1 SGHVS and CDR2 FQNEAQ come from the germline V gene. CDR3 sequence: CASCLRERGGKDTQYF. CDR3 nucleotide sequence: TGTGCCAGCTGCCTGAGGGAGCGGGGGGGCAAGGATACGCAGTATTTT.

The V call is TRBV24-1, the J call TRBJ2-1, with TRBD1 matching over 8 bases. The V segment lost 3 bases and the J segment 9 bases; nucleotides outside the gene matches: 3. This CDR3 is built from 13 residues. Per germline, CDR1 KGHDR and CDR2 SFDVKD. CDR3 protein: CATSDRQGPEQFF. CDR3 nucleotides: TGTGCCACCAGTGATCGACAGGGGCCTGAGCAGTTCTTC.

The chain joins TRBV29-1 to TRBJ2-3; D gene ambiguous. The germline V gene encodes CDR1 SQVTM and CDR2 ANQGSEA. The CDR3 loop spans 13 amino acids. Deletions cut 6 bases from V and 5 bases from J, with 15 bases between. CDR3 coding DNA: TGCAGCGTCCTGATAACGGTGGGAGATACGCAGTATTTT. Translation: CSVLITVGDTQYF.

Details on this clonotype: A much larger clone differs by one base, so this may be a read error. The CDR3 DNA is TGTGCCAACAGCCCGCGATCCGGGGAGCTGTTTTTT. This gives the protein CANSPRSGELFF. V gene TRBV7-8 combines with J gene TRBJ2-2; D gene unclear. Per the germline V gene, CDR1 is SGHVS and CDR2 is FQNEAQ. CDR3 length equals 12 residues.

This clonotype was observed a handful of times. The genes are TRBV28 and TRBJ2-2; maybe TRBD1 (6 bases). V gave up 3 bases and J gave up 5 bases, with 13 bases separating them. CDR1 and CDR2 from the germline V gene are MDHEN and SYDVKM. The CDR3 covers 15 residues. This CDR3 reads CASSLYQGRTGELFF. CDR3 DNA: TGTGCCAGCAGTTTGTATCAGGGGCGAACCGGGGAGCTGTTTTTT.

The chain joins TRBV19 to TRBJ1-5; D is possibly TRBD1 (6 bases). Germline loops: CDR1 LNHDA, CDR2 SQIVND (reference sequence). V was trimmed by 3 bases and J by 4 bases, leaving 13 bases between them. The CDR3 covers 15 residues. DNA of the CDR3: TGTGCCAGTAGTATCCCCTACAGGGTTAATCAGCCCCAGCATTTT. Its protein is CASSIPYRVNQPQHF.

The genes are TRBV24-1 and TRBJ2-3, with 7 nucleotides matching TRBD1. This CDR3 spans 15 amino acids. Per the germline V gene, CDR1 is KGHDR and CDR2 is SFDVKD. V gave up 5 bases and J gave up 0 bases; unmatched junction bases: 4. CDR3 residues: CATSGGDSSTDTQYF. CDR3 DNA sequence: TGTGCCACCAGTGGAGGGGACAGTAGCACAGATACGCAGTATTTT.

This clonotype was recorded many times. V and J are TRBV7-6 and TRBJ2-5; TRBD2 is a possible D gene (6 bases). The V end lost 1 base, the J end lost 2 bases, and 14 bases lay between the germline ends. CDR1 and CDR2 from the germline V gene are SGHVS and FNYEAQ. The CDR3 spans 16 residues. CDR3 region: CASSLVTRRGQETQYF. CDR3 coding DNA: TGTGCCAGCAGCTTAGTGACCAGGAGGGGTCAAGAGACCCAGTACTTC. Based on the CDR3 plus reference TRBV7-6 and TRBJ2-5, the full variable domain is GAGVSQSPRYKVTKRGQDVALRCDPISGHVSLYWYRQALGQGPEFLTYFNYEAQQDKSGLPNDRFSAERPEGSISTLTIQRTEQRDSAMYRCASSLVTRRGQETQYFGPGTRLLVL.

This clonotype occurred a few times. V gene TRBV7-9 combines with J gene TRBJ1-5; D remains ambiguous. This CDR3 is built from 15 residues. V shed 5 bases and J shed 4 bases, with 15 bases lying between them. The germline V gene encodes CDR1 SEHNR and CDR2 FQNEAQ (reference sequence). The CDR3 reads CASSLEGGPNQPQHF. The DNA of the CDR3 is TGTGCCAGCAGCCTGGAGGGAGGGCCTAATCAGCCCCAGCATTTT.

The gene calls are TRBV6-1 and TRBJ2-1; TRBD2 might be the D (5 bases). The CDR3 is 14 amino acids. CDR1 and CDR2 (germline): MNHNS, SASEGT. Trimming removed 11 bases from V and 0 bases from J, with 14 bases in between. CDR3 in amino acids: CAYGVRASYNEQFF. CDR3 nucleotide sequence: TGTGCCTACGGGGTGCGGGCCTCCTACAATGAGCAGTTCTTC.